This T cell receptor (beta chain) was identified during a study of blood T cell repertoires in COVID-19. Study summary: In each case, the material was cDNA or gDNA derived from T cells, B-cell-depleted T cells, or PBMCs.

Germline V CDR1 and CDR2: SGHTA, FQGNSA. Trimming cost V 5 bases and J 0 bases, with 13 bases left between them. The CDR3 covers 15 residues. The count of this clone is one. The identical CDR3 is also encoded by other nucleotide sequences in the sample. The authors' processing: The authors estimated nucleated cell counts from reference gene primer amplification. Sequencing used immunoSEQ multiplex PCR; TCRdb keeps in-frame clones, though not all of them. The D gene and trimming were derived from the DNA, and the V and J assignments and clone size from that table. Of hundreds of thousands of clones detected, more than 85% appear once; the ten largest clones hold 1% to 1.5%.

The receptor was derived from a man aged 65 to 85 with acute or convalescent COVID-19. The chain combines TRBV7-2 with TRBJ1-1; maybe TRBD1 (5 bases). The sequenced sample was peripheral blood. CDR3 in amino acids: CASSPGGGMNTEAFF. DNA of the CDR3: TGTGCCAGCAGCCCAGGCGGGGGGATGAACACTGAAGCTTTCTTT.